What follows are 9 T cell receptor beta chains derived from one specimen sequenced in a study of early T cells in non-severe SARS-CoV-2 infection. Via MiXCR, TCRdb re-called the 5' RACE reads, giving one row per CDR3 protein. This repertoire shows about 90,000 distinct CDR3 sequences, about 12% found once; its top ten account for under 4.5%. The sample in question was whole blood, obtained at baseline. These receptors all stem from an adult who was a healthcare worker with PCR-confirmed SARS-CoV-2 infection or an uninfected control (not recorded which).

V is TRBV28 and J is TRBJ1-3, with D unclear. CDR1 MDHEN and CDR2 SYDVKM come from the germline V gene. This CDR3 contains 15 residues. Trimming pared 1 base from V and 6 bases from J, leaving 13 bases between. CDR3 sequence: CASSLFRPVENTIYF. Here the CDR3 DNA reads TGTGCCAGCAGTTTATTTCGGCCAGTTGAAAACACCATATATTTT.

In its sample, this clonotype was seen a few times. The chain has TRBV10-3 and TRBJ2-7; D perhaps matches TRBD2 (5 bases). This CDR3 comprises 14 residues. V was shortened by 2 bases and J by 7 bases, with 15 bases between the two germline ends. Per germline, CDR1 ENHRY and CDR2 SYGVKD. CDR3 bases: TGTGCCATCAGTGAGCCCGGGAACTACCGAGAGCAGTACTTC. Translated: CAISEPGNYREQYF.

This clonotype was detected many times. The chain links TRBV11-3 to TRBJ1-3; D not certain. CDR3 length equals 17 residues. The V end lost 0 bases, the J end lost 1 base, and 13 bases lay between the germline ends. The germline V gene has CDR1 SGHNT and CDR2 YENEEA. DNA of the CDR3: TGTGCCAGCAGCTTAGACCGACGGGCGAGGTCTGGAAACACCATATATTTT. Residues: CASSLDRRARSGNTIYF.

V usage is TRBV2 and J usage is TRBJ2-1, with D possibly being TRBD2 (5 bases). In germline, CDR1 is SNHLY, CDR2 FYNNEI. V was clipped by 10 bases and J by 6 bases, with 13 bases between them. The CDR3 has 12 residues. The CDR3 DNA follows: TGTGCCACCCGAGGGAGCGCCAATGAGCAGTTCTTC. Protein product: CATRGSANEQFF.

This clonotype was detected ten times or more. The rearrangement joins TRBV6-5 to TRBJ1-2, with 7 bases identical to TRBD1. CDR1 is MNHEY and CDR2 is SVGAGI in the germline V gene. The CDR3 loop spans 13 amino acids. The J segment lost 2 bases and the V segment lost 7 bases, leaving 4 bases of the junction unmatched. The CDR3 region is CASTDRENYGYTF. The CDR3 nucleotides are TGTGCCAGCACCGACAGGGAGAACTATGGCTACACCTTC.

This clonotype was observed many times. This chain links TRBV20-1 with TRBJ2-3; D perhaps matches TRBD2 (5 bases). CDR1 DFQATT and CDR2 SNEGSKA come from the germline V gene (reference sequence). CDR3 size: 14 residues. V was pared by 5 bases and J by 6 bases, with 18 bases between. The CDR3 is CSAGGPRSVDTQYF. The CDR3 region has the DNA TGCAGTGCTGGAGGACCTAGAAGCGTGGATACGCAGTATTTT.

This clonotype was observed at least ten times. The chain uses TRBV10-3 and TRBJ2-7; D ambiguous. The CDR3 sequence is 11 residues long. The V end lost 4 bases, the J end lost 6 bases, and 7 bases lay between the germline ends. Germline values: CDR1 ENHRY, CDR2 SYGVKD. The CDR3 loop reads CAISASAEQYF. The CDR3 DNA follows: TGTGCCATCAGTGCCTCCGCCGAGCAGTACTTC.

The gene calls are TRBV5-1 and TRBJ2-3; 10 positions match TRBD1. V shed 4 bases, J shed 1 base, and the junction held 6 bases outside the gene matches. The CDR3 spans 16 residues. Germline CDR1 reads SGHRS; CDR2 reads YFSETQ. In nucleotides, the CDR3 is TGCGCCAGCAGCCCCGCCGGGACAGGGGGCACAGATACGCAGTATTTT. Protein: CASSPAGTGGTDTQYF.

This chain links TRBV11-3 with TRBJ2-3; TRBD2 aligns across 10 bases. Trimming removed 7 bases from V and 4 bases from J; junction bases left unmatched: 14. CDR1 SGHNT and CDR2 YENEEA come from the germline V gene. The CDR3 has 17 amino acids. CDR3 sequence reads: CASKAGGLGTSADTQYF. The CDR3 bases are TGTGCCAGCAAAGCCGGGGGGCTGGGGACTAGCGCAGATACGCAGTATTTT.